One sample yielded the 6 T cell receptor beta chains listed below, sequenced in a study of blood T cell repertoires in COVID-19. Libraries were prepared by immunoSEQ multiplex PCR; TCRdb keeps only in-frame clonotypes and omits some of them. The table has a few hundred thousand clones, approximately 80% seen once; the top ten hold roughly 10%. Sequencing input: peripheral blood. The receptors were gathered from a woman of 80 years or more with acute or convalescent COVID-19.

The sample holds one count of this clone. The chain combines TRBV19 with TRBJ1-1; 7 bases map to TRBD1. V lost 4 bases to trimming and J lost 6 bases; unmatched junction nucleotides: 11. The CDR3 is 15 amino acids. CDR1 is LNHDA and CDR2 is SQIVND in the germline V gene (reference sequence). Here the CDR3 DNA reads TGTGCCAGTAGTACGTACCGGGACAGTATCGCTGAAGCTTTCTTT. It specifies CASSTYRDSIAEAFF.

J is TRBJ1-1 and V is TRBV6-5, with 8 bases identical to TRBD1. V shed 6 bases, J shed 1 base, and the junction held 4 bases outside the gene matches. The CDR3 sequence is 14 residues long. Per germline, CDR1 MNHEY and CDR2 SVGAGI. The CDR3 spells CASRRDRSNTEAFF. DNA of the CDR3: TGTGCCAGCAGAAGGGACAGGTCGAACACTGAAGCTTTCTTT.

The chain uses TRBV18 and TRBJ1-1; 9 nucleotides line up with TRBD1. Germline V gives CDR1 KGHSH, CDR2 LQKENI. The ends lost 5 bases at V and 1 base at J; junction bases unmatched: 11. The CDR3 spans 17 residues. The CDR3 here is CASSINLPGQGNTEAFF. In nucleotides, the CDR3 is TGTGCCAGCTCAATTAACCTTCCGGGACAGGGGAACACTGAAGCTTTCTTT. Full variable domain (remainder filled in from reference TRBV18 and TRBJ1-1): NAGVMQNPRHLVRRRGQEARLRCSPMKGHSHVYWYRQLPEEGLKFMVYLQKENIIDESGMPKERFSAEFPKEGPSILRIQQVVRGDSAAYFCASSINLPGQGNTEAFFGQGTRLTVV.

This chain joins TRBV14 and TRBJ1-3; D is uncertain. Trimming shortened V by 0 bases and J by 0 bases, and 15 bases separated the two germline ends. This CDR3 contains 18 residues. Germline lookup yields CDR1 SGHDN and CDR2 FVKESK. For the CDR3, the DNA is TGTGCCAGCAGCCAAGAGAGCTTGGTCCCAGGCTCTGGAAACACCATATATTTT. Amino acids: CASSQESLVPGSGNTIYF. Together with reference TRBV14 and TRBJ1-3, the CDR3 gives the full variable domain: EAGVTQFPSHSVIEKGQTVTLRCDPISGHDNLYWYRRVMGKEIKFLLHFVKESKQDESGMPNNRFLAERTGGTYSTLKVQPAELEDSGVYFCASSQESLVPGSGNTIYFGEGSWLTVV.

The rearrangement joins TRBV7-2 to TRBJ2-1, with 10 bases that match TRBD2. Germline V gives CDR1 SGHTA, CDR2 FQGNSA. There are 16 residues in the CDR3. V lost 3 bases and J lost 8; bases outside the gene matches: 10. CDR3 in DNA: TGTGCCAGCAGCTTCCCACTGAGCGGGGGGGCCGATGAGCAGTTCTTC. Translated, it gives CASSFPLSGGADEQFF. Drawing the rest from reference TRBV7-2 and TRBJ2-1, the complete variable domain is GAGVSQSPSNKVTEKGKDVELRCDPISGHTALYWYRQSLGQGLEFLIYFQGNSAPDKSGLPSDRFSAERTGGSVSTLTIQRTQQEDSAVYLCASSFPLSGGADEQFFGPGTRLTVL.

V and J are TRBV11-2 and TRBJ2-1; a weak D match, TRBD2 (5 bases). The CDR3 contains 12 residues. In germline, CDR1 is SGHAT, CDR2 FQNNGV. Trimming pared 1 base from V and 7 bases from J, leaving 5 bases between. The CDR3 nucleotides are TGTGCCAGCAGCTTAGCGGGAAATGAGCAGTTCTTC. This gives the protein CASSLAGNEQFF.